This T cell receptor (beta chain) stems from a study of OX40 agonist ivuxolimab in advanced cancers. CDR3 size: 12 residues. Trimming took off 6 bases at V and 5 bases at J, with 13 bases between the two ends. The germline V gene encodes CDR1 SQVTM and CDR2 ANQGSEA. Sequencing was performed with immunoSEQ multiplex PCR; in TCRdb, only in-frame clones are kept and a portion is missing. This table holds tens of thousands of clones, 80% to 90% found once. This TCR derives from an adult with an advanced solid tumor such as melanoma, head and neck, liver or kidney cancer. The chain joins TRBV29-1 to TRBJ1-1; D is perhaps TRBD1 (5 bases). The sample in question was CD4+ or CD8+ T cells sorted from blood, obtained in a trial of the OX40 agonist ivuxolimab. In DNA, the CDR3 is TGCAGCGTCCAGGGAGATGGGACTGAAGCTTTCTTT. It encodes CSVQGDGTEAFF.